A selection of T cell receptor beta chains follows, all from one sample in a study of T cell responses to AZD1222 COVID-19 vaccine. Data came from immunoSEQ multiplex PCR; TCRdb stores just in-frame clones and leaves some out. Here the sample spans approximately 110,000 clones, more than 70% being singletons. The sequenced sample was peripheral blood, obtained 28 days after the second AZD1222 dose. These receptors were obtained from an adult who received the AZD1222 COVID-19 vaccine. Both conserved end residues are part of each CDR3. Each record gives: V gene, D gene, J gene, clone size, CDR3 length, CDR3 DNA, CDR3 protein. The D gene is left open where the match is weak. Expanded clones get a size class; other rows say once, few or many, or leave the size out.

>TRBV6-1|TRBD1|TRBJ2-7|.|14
TGTGCCAGCAATACACAGGGGCCCTCCTACGAGCAGTACTTC
CASNTQGPSYEQYF
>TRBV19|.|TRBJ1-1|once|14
TGTGCCAGTAGTATCGGGGGCCGTGGCACTGAAGCTTTCTTT
CASSIGGRGTEAFF
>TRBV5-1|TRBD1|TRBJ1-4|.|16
TGCGCCAGCAGCCCAACACAGGGGGCGGCTAATGAAAAACTGTTTTTT
CASSPTQGAANEKLFF
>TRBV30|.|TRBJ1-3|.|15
TGTGCCTGGACCCCCTCCCGCGGGGCTGGAAACACCATATATTTT
CAWTPSRGAGNTIYF
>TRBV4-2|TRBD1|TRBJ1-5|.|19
TGTGCCAGCAGCCAGCCGGGACAGGGGGGGGGTGGAGGCAATCAGCCCCAGCATTTT
CASSQPGQGGGGGNQPQHF
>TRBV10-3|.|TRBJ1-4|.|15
TGTGCCATCAGTGCAGAACCGGGACAAAATGAAAAACTGTTTTTT
CAISAEPGQNEKLFF
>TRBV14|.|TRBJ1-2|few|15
TGTGCCAGCAGCCGAGACCTGACGGGTATGCGTGGCTACACCTTC
CASSRDLTGMRGYTF
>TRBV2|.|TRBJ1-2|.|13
TGTGCCAGCAGTGACGGCAGATCTTATGGCTACACCTTC
CASSDGRSYGYTF
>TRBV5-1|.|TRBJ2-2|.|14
TGCGCCAGCAGATCCGACCCCTCGGGCGGGGAGCTGTTTTTT
CASRSDPSGGELFF
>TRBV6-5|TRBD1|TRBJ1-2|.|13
TGTGCCAGCAGAACGCCCGGGACAGATGGCTACACCTTC
CASRTPGTDGYTF
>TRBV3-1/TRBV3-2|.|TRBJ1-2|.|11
TGTGCCACCCGGACTAACTATGGCTACACCTTC
CATRTNYGYTF
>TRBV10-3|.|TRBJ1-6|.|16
TGTGCCATCAGTGCTACGGGGACGGAAGATAATTCACCCCTCCACTTT
CAISATGTEDNSPLHF
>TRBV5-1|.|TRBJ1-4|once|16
TGCGCCAGCAGCTTGGATGTGGGATATTCGAATGAAAAACTGTTTTTT
CASSLDVGYSNEKLFF
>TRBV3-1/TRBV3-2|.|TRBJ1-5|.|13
TGTGCCAGCAGCACAGGTCCGAGCGGGGCCCAGCATTTT
CASSTGPSGAQHF
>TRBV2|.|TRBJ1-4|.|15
TGTGCCAGCAGTGAAGGGGGACCCCCCCGGGGAAAACTGTTTTTT
CASSEGGPPRGKLFF
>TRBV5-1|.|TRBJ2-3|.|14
TGCGCCAGCAGTGGGGGCCAGAGCACAGATACGCAGTATTTT
CASSGGQSTDTQYF
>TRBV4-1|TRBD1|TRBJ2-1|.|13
TGCGCCAGCAGCCAGACGGGGACAGGTCAACTTTTCTTC
CASSQTGTGQLFF
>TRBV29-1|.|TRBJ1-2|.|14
TGCAGCGCCTCAGGGGCGGGGGTTTACTATGGCTACACCTTC
CSASGAGVYYGYTF
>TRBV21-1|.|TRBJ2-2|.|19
TGTGCCAGCAGCAGGGGACGGACAGGGGGCGGAGGGGACACCGGGGAGCTGTTTTTT
CASSRGRTGGGGDTGELFF
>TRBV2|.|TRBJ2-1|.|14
TGTGCCACCAAATCCTGGATGTCGGGTAGTGAGCAGTTCTTC
CATKSWMSGSEQFF
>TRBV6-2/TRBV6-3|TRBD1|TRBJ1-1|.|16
TGTGCCAGCAGTTACCCGATTGGACAGGGTGGCGCTGAAGCTTTCTTT
CASSYPIGQGGAEAFF
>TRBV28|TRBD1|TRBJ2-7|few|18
TGTGCCAGCAGCCCTATGTCTTTAGGGGGCGGTGGGATATGGGAGCAGTACTTC
CASSPMSLGGGGIWEQYF